The clone carrying this T cell receptor (beta chain) was counted at least ten times. The target antigen is unknown. Ophthalmopathy patients all had a Clinical Activity Score of at least 3, a NOSPECS grade of at least 4 and disease under 3 months old. On the basis of clinical symptoms, serum thyroxine and TRAb, thyroid ultrasound and orbital computed tomography, diagnoses were made. The data are from a study of T cells in Graves' hyperthyroidism and ophthalmopathy. Study findings and constraints: Ophthalmopathy was told apart from stable hyperthyroidism by a 13 V-J model.

CDR3 length: 15 residues. Trimming left V 4 bases short and J 5 bases short, with 16 bases between. TCR beta CDR3 sequences were amplified from RNA transcripts. HTBI primers drove first-round RT-PCR of the TCR CDR3. In TCRdb, the multiplex PCR reads were re-called with MiXCR into one record per CDR3 protein. The sample consists of about 400,000 distinct CDR3 sequences, roughly 13% of them appearing once. The sequence was obtained from a man between 45 and 60 years old with Graves' ophthalmopathy. This chain joins TRBV12-3 or TRBV12-4 and TRBJ2-3; the D gene is possibly TRBD2 (5 bases). Sequenced input: blood. CDR3: CASSSGGSHQDTQYF. The CDR3 DNA reads as TGTGCCAGCAGTTCCGGCGGGTCCCACCAAGATACGCAGTATTTT.